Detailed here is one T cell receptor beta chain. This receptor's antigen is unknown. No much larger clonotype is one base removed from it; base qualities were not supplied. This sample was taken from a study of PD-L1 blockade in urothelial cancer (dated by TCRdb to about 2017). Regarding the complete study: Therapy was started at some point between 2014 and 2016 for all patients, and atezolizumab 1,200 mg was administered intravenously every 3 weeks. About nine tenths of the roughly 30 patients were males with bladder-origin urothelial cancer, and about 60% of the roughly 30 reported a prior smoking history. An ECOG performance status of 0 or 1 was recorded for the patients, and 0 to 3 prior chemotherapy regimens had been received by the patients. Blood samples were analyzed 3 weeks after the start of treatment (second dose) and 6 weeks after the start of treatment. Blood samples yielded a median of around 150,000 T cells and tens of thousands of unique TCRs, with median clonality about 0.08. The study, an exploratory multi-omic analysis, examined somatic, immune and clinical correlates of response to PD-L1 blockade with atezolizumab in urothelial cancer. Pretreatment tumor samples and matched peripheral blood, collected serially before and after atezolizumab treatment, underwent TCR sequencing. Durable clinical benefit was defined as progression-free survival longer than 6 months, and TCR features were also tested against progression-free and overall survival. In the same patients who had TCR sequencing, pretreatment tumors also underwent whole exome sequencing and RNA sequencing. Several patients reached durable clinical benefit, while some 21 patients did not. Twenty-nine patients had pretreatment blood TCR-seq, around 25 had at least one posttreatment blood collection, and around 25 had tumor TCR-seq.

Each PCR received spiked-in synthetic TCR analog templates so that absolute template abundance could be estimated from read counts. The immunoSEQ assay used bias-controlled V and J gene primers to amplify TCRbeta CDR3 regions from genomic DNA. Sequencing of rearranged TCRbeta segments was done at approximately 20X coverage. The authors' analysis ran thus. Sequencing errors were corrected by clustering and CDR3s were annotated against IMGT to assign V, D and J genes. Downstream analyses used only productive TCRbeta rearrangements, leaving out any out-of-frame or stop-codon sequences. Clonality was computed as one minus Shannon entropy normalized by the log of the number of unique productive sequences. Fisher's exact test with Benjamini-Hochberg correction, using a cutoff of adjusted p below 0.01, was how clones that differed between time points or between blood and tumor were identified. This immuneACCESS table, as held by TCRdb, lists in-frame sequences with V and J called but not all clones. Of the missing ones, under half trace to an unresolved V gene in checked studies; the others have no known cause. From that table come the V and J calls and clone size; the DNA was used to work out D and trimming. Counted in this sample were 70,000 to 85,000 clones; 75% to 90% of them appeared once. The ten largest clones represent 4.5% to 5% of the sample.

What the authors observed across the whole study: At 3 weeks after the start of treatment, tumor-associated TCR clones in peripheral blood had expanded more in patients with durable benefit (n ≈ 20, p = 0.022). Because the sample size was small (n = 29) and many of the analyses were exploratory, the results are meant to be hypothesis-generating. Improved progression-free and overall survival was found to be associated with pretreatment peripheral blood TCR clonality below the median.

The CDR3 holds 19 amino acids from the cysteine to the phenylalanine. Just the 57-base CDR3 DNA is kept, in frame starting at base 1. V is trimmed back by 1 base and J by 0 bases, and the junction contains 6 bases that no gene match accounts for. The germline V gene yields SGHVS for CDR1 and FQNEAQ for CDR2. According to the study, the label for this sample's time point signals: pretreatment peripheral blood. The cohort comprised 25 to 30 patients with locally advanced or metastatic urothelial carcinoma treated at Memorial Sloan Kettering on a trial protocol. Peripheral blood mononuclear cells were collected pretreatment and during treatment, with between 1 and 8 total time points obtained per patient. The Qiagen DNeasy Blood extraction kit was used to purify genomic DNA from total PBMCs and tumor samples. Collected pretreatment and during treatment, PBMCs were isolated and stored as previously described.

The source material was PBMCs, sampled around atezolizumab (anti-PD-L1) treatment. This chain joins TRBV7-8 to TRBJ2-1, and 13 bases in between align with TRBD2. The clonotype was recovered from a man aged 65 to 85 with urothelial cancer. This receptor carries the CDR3 CASSLGGTSGNPSYNEQFF. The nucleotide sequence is TGTGCCAGCAGCTTAGGCGGGACTAGCGGGAACCCCTCCTACAATGAGCAGTTCTTC.